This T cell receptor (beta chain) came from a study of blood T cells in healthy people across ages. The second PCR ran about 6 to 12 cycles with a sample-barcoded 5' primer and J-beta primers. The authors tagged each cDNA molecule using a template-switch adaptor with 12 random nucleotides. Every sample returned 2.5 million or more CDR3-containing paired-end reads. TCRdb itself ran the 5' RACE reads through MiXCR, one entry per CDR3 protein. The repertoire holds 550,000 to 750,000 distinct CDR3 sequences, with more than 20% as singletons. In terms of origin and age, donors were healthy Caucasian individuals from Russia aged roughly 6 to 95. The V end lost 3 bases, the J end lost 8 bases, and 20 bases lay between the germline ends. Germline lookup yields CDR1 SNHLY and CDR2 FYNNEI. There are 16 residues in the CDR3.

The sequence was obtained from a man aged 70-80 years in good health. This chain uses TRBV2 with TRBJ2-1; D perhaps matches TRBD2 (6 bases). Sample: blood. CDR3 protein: CASSDGSLALAYEQFF. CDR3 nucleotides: TGTGCCAGCAGTGACGGGTCTCTAGCGCTCGCGTATGAGCAGTTCTTC.